A selection of T cell receptor beta chains follows, all from one sample in a study of T cell responses to AZD1222 COVID-19 vaccine. Measured with immunoSEQ multiplex PCR; TCRdb has only the in-frame clones, and not every one. The sample holds about 100,000 clones, around 90% seen once. Source: peripheral blood, taken on day 0 of AZD1222 vaccination. The receptors here all came from an adult in good health. Each CDR3 is given with its conserved first and last residue. The D gene is left open where the match is weak. Some rows have no size entry. The others give once, few or many, or a class for an expanded clone.

CDR3 protein: CASSETRTADTQYF
CDR3 DNA: TGTGCCAGCAGTGAAACTAGGACAGCAGATACGCAGTATTTT
clone size: NA
V gene: TRBV2
J gene: TRBJ2-3
D gene: NA

CDR3 protein: CASSEDGISNYGYTF
CDR3 DNA: TGTGCCAGCAGTGAAGATGGCATTTCTAACTATGGCTACACCTTC
clone size: NA
V gene: TRBV6-1
J gene: TRBJ1-2
D gene: NA

CDR3 protein: CASSQGAGGSYEQYF
CDR3 DNA: TGTGCCAGCTCACAGGGGGCAGGGGGGTCCTACGAGCAGTACTTC
clone size: NA
V gene: TRBV18
J gene: TRBJ2-7
D gene: NA

CDR3 protein: CASSQPRDRVHNEQFF
CDR3 DNA: TGTGCCAGCAGCCAACCCCGGGACAGGGTCCACAATGAGCAGTTCTTC
clone size: NA
V gene: TRBV4-2
J gene: TRBJ2-1
D gene: TRBD1

CDR3 protein: CASSNPRQGSTEAFF
CDR3 DNA: TGTGCCAGTAGTAACCCTCGACAGGGATCCACTGAAGCTTTCTTT
clone size: NA
V gene: TRBV19
J gene: TRBJ1-1
D gene: TRBD1

CDR3 protein: CASSPTVYSSDGYTF
CDR3 DNA: TGCGCCAGCAGCCCGACCGTCTACAGCTCCGATGGCTACACCTTC
clone size: NA
V gene: TRBV4-1
J gene: TRBJ1-2
D gene: NA

CDR3 protein: CASSLMQDNEQFF
CDR3 DNA: TGCGCCAGCAGCTTGATGCAGGACAATGAGCAGTTCTTC
clone size: NA
V gene: TRBV5-1
J gene: TRBJ2-1
D gene: NA

CDR3 protein: CASTQGGAQTEAFF
CDR3 DNA: TGTGCCAGCACCCAGGGGGGGGCGCAAACTGAAGCTTTCTTT
clone size: NA
V gene: TRBV9
J gene: TRBJ1-1
D gene: TRBD1

CDR3 protein: CASSLIGWGVPYNEQFF
CDR3 DNA: TGTGCCAGCAGCTTAATTGGGTGGGGGGTCCCCTACAATGAGCAGTTCTTC
clone size: few
V gene: TRBV7-3
J gene: TRBJ2-1
D gene: NA

CDR3 protein: CASSSRGGAHEQYF
CDR3 DNA: TGTGCCAGCAGTTCCCGCGGGGGGGCCCACGAGCAGTACTTC
clone size: NA
V gene: TRBV2
J gene: TRBJ2-7
D gene: TRBD2

CDR3 protein: CASRRDRNTEAFF
CDR3 DNA: TGTGCCAGCAGGAGGGACAGGAACACTGAAGCTTTCTTT
clone size: NA
V gene: TRBV2
J gene: TRBJ1-1
D gene: TRBD1

CDR3 protein: CATSREGSGGYEQYF
CDR3 DNA: TGTGCCACCAGCAGAGAAGGGTCTGGGGGGTACGAGCAGTACTTC
clone size: NA
V gene: TRBV15
J gene: TRBJ2-7
D gene: NA

CDR3 protein: CASRTGSGELFF
CDR3 DNA: TGTGCCAGCAGGACAGGGTCCGGGGAGCTGTTTTTT
clone size: NA
V gene: TRBV28
J gene: TRBJ2-2
D gene: TRBD1

CDR3 protein: CASSLGIRDSPLHF
CDR3 DNA: TGTGCCAGCAGCTTGGGGATTCGGGATTCACCCCTCCACTTT
clone size: NA
V gene: TRBV5-6
J gene: TRBJ1-6
D gene: NA

CDR3 protein: CASRYRQGLGAFF
CDR3 DNA: TGTGCCAGCAGATATCGACAGGGGCTCGGAGCTTTCTTT
clone size: NA
V gene: TRBV28
J gene: TRBJ1-1
D gene: TRBD1

CDR3 protein: CASSDVRGSQTQYF
CDR3 DNA: TGTGCCAGCAGCGACGTTCGGGGTAGCCAGACCCAGTACTTC
clone size: NA
V gene: TRBV11-2
J gene: TRBJ2-5
D gene: NA

CDR3 protein: CASSVAPTGELFF
CDR3 DNA: TGTGCCAGCAGCGTGGCACCTACCGGGGAGCTGTTTTTT
clone size: NA
V gene: TRBV9
J gene: TRBJ2-2
D gene: NA

CDR3 protein: CASSDSERGHGYTF
CDR3 DNA: TGTGCCAGCAGTGACTCCGAAAGGGGGCACGGCTACACCTTC
clone size: NA
V gene: TRBV6-4
J gene: TRBJ1-2
D gene: TRBD1

CDR3 protein: CAINAGRMNTEAFF
CDR3 DNA: TGTGCCATCAACGCGGGACGGATGAACACTGAAGCTTTCTTT
clone size: NA
V gene: TRBV10-3
J gene: TRBJ1-1
D gene: NA

CDR3 protein: CASSPDPQETQYF
CDR3 DNA: TGTGCCAGCAGCCCGGACCCCCAAGAGACCCAGTACTTC
clone size: NA
V gene: TRBV7-9
J gene: TRBJ2-5
D gene: NA

CDR3 protein: CASSSGTGLYLNYGYTF
CDR3 DNA: TGTGCCAGCAGCTCGGGGACAGGGCTCTACTTGAACTATGGCTACACCTTC
clone size: NA
V gene: TRBV14
J gene: TRBJ1-2
D gene: TRBD1

CDR3 protein: CASTPRTVRRETQYF
CDR3 DNA: TGTGCCAGCACCCCGCGTACAGTCCGAAGGGAGACCCAGTACTTC
clone size: NA
V gene: TRBV28
J gene: TRBJ2-5
D gene: NA

CDR3 protein: CATRGGVYSNQPQHF
CDR3 DNA: TGTGCCACCAGGGGTGGGGTGTATAGCAATCAGCCCCAGCATTTT
clone size: NA
V gene: TRBV24-1
J gene: TRBJ1-5
D gene: NA

CDR3 protein: CASSGIQGMSTEAFF
CDR3 DNA: TGTGCCAGTAGCGGAATACAGGGGATGAGCACTGAAGCTTTCTTT
clone size: NA
V gene: TRBV19
J gene: TRBJ1-1
D gene: TRBD1

CDR3 protein: CASSSTGGEQPQHF
CDR3 DNA: TGTGCCAGCAGCTCGACAGGGGGCGAACAGCCCCAGCATTTT
clone size: NA
V gene: TRBV7-9
J gene: TRBJ1-5
D gene: TRBD1

CDR3 protein: CASSLMDSYEQYF
CDR3 DNA: TGTGCCAGCTCACTGATGGATTCCTACGAGCAGTACTTC
clone size: NA
V gene: TRBV18
J gene: TRBJ2-7
D gene: NA

CDR3 protein: CASSLGRGTPPYEQYF
CDR3 DNA: TGTGCCAGCAGCTTAGGACGCGGGACACCTCCCTACGAGCAGTACTTC
clone size: NA
V gene: TRBV13
J gene: TRBJ2-7
D gene: NA

CDR3 protein: CASRRDPTSGNTIYF
CDR3 DNA: TGTGCCAGCAGACGGGACCCTACTTCTGGAAACACCATATATTTT
clone size: NA
V gene: TRBV6-5
J gene: TRBJ1-3
D gene: NA

CDR3 protein: CSASWGTEETQYF
CDR3 DNA: TGCAGTGCTAGTTGGGGGACCGAAGAGACCCAGTACTTC
clone size: NA
V gene: TRBV20-1
J gene: TRBJ2-5
D gene: NA

CDR3 protein: CASSEQRQDVLNTEAFF
CDR3 DNA: TGTGCCAGCAGCGAACAGAGACAAGACGTATTAAACACTGAAGCTTTCTTT
clone size: few
V gene: TRBV9
J gene: TRBJ1-1
D gene: NA

CDR3 protein: CASSLFRGEQYF
CDR3 DNA: TGTGCCAGCAGCTTGTTTCGGGGTGAGCAGTACTTC
clone size: NA
V gene: TRBV5-5
J gene: TRBJ2-7
D gene: NA

CDR3 protein: CASNFVADTDTQYF
CDR3 DNA: TGTGCCAGCAACTTCGTAGCGGACACAGATACGCAGTATTTT
clone size: NA
V gene: TRBV2
J gene: TRBJ2-3
D gene: NA

CDR3 protein: CASTNPPGLVFVSEQFF
CDR3 DNA: TGTGCCAGCACCAACCCTCCGGGACTAGTTTTCGTCAGTGAGCAGTTCTTC
clone size: NA
V gene: TRBV7-8
J gene: TRBJ2-1
D gene: TRBD2

CDR3 protein: CASSFFVGDTQYF
CDR3 DNA: TGTGCCAGCAGCTTTTTTGTGGGAGATACGCAGTATTTT
clone size: NA
V gene: TRBV7-9
J gene: TRBJ2-3
D gene: NA

CDR3 protein: CASSQEGTGSSYEQYF
CDR3 DNA: TGTGCCAGCAGCCAGGAAGGGACAGGGAGCTCCTACGAGCAGTACTTC
clone size: once
V gene: TRBV4-2
J gene: TRBJ2-7
D gene: TRBD1

CDR3 protein: CASSLARGTGNTIYF
CDR3 DNA: TGTGCCAGCAGTTTAGCGCGGGGGACAGGAAACACCATATATTTT
clone size: NA
V gene: TRBV28
J gene: TRBJ1-3
D gene: NA

CDR3 protein: CSVEVQTESSYEQYF
CDR3 DNA: TGCAGCGTTGAAGTTCAGACAGAATCCTCCTACGAGCAGTACTTC
clone size: NA
V gene: TRBV29-1
J gene: TRBJ2-7
D gene: NA

CDR3 protein: CASSQGHGETQYF
CDR3 DNA: TGCGCCAGCAGCCAAGGACATGGGGAGACCCAGTACTTC
clone size: NA
V gene: TRBV5-1
J gene: TRBJ2-5
D gene: NA

CDR3 protein: CASSLAGYTDTQYF
CDR3 DNA: TGTGCCAGCAGCCTAGCGGGATACACAGATACGCAGTATTTT
clone size: NA
V gene: TRBV11-2
J gene: TRBJ2-3
D gene: TRBD2

CDR3 protein: CASSLRGSDGNTIYF
CDR3 DNA: TGTGCCAGCAGCCTCCGGGGATCTGACGGAAACACCATATATTTT
clone size: NA
V gene: TRBV6-5
J gene: TRBJ1-3
D gene: NA